This T cell receptor beta chain was obtained from a study of technical replicates of blood from several donors. Method: immunoSEQ multiplex PCR; TCRdb's copy keeps in-frame clones and lacks some. This sample has tens of thousands of clones, with about 93% found just once. The V end was cut by 9 bases, the J end by 1 base, with 8 bases between. The CDR3 covers 12 residues. From germline, CDR1 is LNHDA and CDR2 SQIVND (reference sequence). The V call is TRBV19, the J call TRBJ2-3, with D perhaps TRBD2 (6 bases). This receptor was taken from a human donor in good health. Specimen: T cells isolated from PBMCs. The CDR3 is CASGGGTDTQYF. CDR3 sequence (DNA): TGTGCCAGCGGAGGGGGCACAGATACGCAGTATTTT.